Below are 32 T cell receptor beta chains sequenced from a single sample in a study of CD8 T cells in Susac syndrome. Random hexamers served to reverse transcribe about 0.5 to 1 ug RNA. TCRdb used MiXCR to reprocess the immunoSEQ multiplex PCR reads, holding one entry per CDR3 protein. The top ten hold 0.1% to 0.15% of the sample, which has around 200,000 distinct CDR3 sequences, 80% to 95% seen once. Sequences were obtained from CD8+ T cells from PBMCs. These receptors originate from a human donor with multiple sclerosis.

The chain joins TRBV5-1 to TRBJ1-4; TRBD1 might be the D (5 bases). Germline V CDR1 and CDR2: SGHRS, YFSETQ. This CDR3 spans 15 amino acids. V was shortened by 5 bases and J by 7 bases, with 18 bases between the two germline ends. CDR3 DNA sequence: TGCGCCAGCAGTCGGGGGACCTCAGAGAGTGAAAAACTGTTTTTT. Translated, it gives CASSRGTSESEKLFF.

Turning to this clonotype: The junction and the germline gene differ at one end; a read error may be behind it. V is TRBV7-7 and J is TRBJ1-1, with no clear D. CDR3 size: 16 residues. Germline assignment: CDR1 SSHAT and CDR2 FNYEAQ (reference sequence). The CDR3 DNA reads as TGTGCTAGCAGCTTATTTAAGAGGGAAGGGAACACTGAAGCTTTCTTT. It translates to CASSLFKREGNTEAFF.

V and J are TRBV6-5 and TRBJ1-6; D is unclear. The CDR3 length is 15 residues. Trimming left V 0 bases short and J 8 bases short, with 11 bases between. Germline CDR1 reads MNHEY; CDR2 reads SVGAGI. In DNA, the CDR3 is TGTGCCAGCAGTTACTCCAGGCCCCCTCATTCACCCCTCCACTTT. Translating it yields CASSYSRPPHSPLHF.

The V gene is TRBV19, the J gene TRBJ2-7, with 11 bases fitting TRBD2. CDR3 length: 16 amino acids. Trimming removed 5 bases from V and 0 bases from J; junction bases left unmatched: 6. Germline V gene sequence: CDR1 LNHDA, CDR2 SQIVND (reference sequence). The CDR3 here is CASSPGTSGFSYEQYF. The CDR3 nucleotides read TGTGCCAGTAGTCCCGGGACTAGCGGCTTCTCCTACGAGCAGTACTTC.

The chain's CDR3 is CAWSVSSGSYNEQFF. DNA for the CDR3: TGTGCCTGGAGTGTATCTAGCGGGAGCTACAATGAGCAGTTCTTC. The chain carries TRBV30 and TRBJ2-1, with 10 bases lining up with TRBD2. Trimming at V came to 0 bases and at J to 3 bases, leaving 2 bases not matched to a gene. Germline CDR1 and CDR2: GTSNPN and SVGIG (reference sequence). The CDR3 runs to 15 residues.

V gene TRBV5-6 combines with J gene TRBJ2-7, with 7 bases matching TRBD1. The germline V gene encodes CDR1 SGHDT and CDR2 YYEEEE. J lost 2 bases, V lost 3 bases, and 5 bases had no gene match. The CDR3 extends over 14 amino acids. The CDR3 DNA reads TGTGCCAGCAGCTCCGGGACAGCCCCCTACGAGCAGTACTTC. It specifies CASSSGTAPYEQYF.

The count of this clonotype is one. The chain is built from TRBV6-2 or TRBV6-3 and TRBJ2-1; tentatively, D is TRBD1 (5 bases). V was shortened by 7 bases and J by 3 bases, with 13 bases between the two germline ends. The CDR3 is 14 residues long. Germline-derived CDR1 and CDR2 are MNHEY and SVGEGT. The DNA for the CDR3 is TGTGCCAGCACCCCCCAGGGCTTCTACAATGAGCAGTTCTTC. The encoded protein is CASTPQGFYNEQFF.

V and J are TRBV4-1 and TRBJ2-5, with TRBD2 matching 10 bases. The CDR3 runs to 17 residues. V lost 1 base and J lost 3; bases outside the gene matches: 8. The germline V gene has CDR1 MGHRA and CDR2 YSYEKL. The CDR3 coding sequence is TGCGCCAGCAGCCAAGGGTACAGCGGGGGGGCCGAAGAGACCCAGTACTTC. Protein: CASSQGYSGGAEETQYF.

The chain carries TRBV10-2 and TRBJ2-5; 9 positions agree with TRBD2. Germline V gene lookup returns CDR1 WSHSY and CDR2 SAAADI. The CDR3 length is 16 residues. V shed 6 bases, J shed 3 bases, and the junction held 11 bases outside the gene matches. The CDR3 protein is CASRAEPGLAKETQYF. For the CDR3, the DNA is TGCGCCAGCAGGGCTGAACCGGGACTAGCCAAAGAGACCCAGTACTTC.

This clonotype has just one count. The chain recombines TRBV5-1 with TRBJ2-2, with D uncertain. The CDR3 is made up of 13 amino acids. Germline V gene sequence: CDR1 SGHRS, CDR2 YFSETQ. V lost 5 bases, J lost 2 bases, and 7 bases lay in between. The CDR3 nucleotides read TGCGCCAGCAGTCCGTTCAACACCGGGGAGCTGTTTTTT. It yields the protein CASSPFNTGELFF.

The chain has TRBV12-3 or TRBV12-4 and TRBJ1-2; D perhaps matches TRBD1 (6 bases). This CDR3 has 17 amino acids. Trimming removed 4 bases from V and 0 bases from J, with 18 bases in between. CDR3 protein: CASSWGGPSPSNYGYTF. As DNA, the CDR3 is TGTGCCAGCAGTTGGGGGGGCCCCAGCCCCTCTAACTATGGCTACACCTTC.

The chain carries TRBV7-9 and TRBJ2-7; 7 positions agree with TRBD1. There are 15 residues in the CDR3. After removal of 0 bases from V and 4 bases from J, the junction contained 6 bases not matched to a gene. CDR1 and CDR2 (germline): SEHNR, FQNEAQ (reference sequence). This CDR3 reads CASSLAPGGVYEQYF. Here the CDR3 DNA reads TGTGCCAGCAGCTTAGCCCCAGGGGGAGTGTACGAGCAGTACTTC.

V gene TRBV2 combines with J gene TRBJ1-5; weak D call: TRBD1 (5 bases). V was pared by 3 bases and J by 8 bases, with 11 bases between. This CDR3 has 13 residues. Germline V gives CDR1 SNHLY, CDR2 FYNNEI. In DNA form, the CDR3 reads TGTGCCAGCAGTGATGCGAGGGGAGAGCCCCAGCATTTT. Protein sequence: CASSDARGEPQHF.

The chain combines TRBV7-9 with TRBJ2-3; TRBD2 matches 9 bases. From germline, CDR1 is SEHNR and CDR2 FQNEAQ (reference sequence). The ends lost 5 bases at V and 2 bases at J; junction bases unmatched: 8. This CDR3 spans 16 amino acids. The CDR3 nucleotides are TGTGCCAGCAGCCCCCCGGTAGCGGGGGCCACAGATACGCAGTATTTT. It is translated as CASSPPVAGATDTQYF.

This rearrangement joins TRBV13 to TRBJ2-3; D is unresolved. The germline CDR1 and CDR2 sequences are PRHDT and FYEKMQ (reference sequence). The CDR3 consists of 12 residues. V was trimmed by 11 bases and J by 3 bases, leaving 12 bases between them. DNA for the CDR3: TGTGCCGGAAAAGCTGGAACAGATACGCAGTATTTT. Protein product: CAGKAGTDTQYF.

This chain connects TRBV12-3 or TRBV12-4 to TRBJ1-1, with D possibly being TRBD1 (5 bases). CDR3 length equals 14 residues. V was pared by 10 bases and J by 0 bases, with 15 bases between. CDR3 sequence: CAINRGGMNTEAFF. DNA for the CDR3: TGTGCCATCAATAGGGGTGGGATGAACACTGAAGCTTTCTTT.

In its sample, this clonotype was seen a few times. The rearrangement joins TRBV6-5 to TRBJ2-1; TRBD2 matches at 10 bases. Germline V gives CDR1 MNHEY, CDR2 SVGAGI. V trimming: 6 bases; J trimming: 5 bases; junction bases outside the gene matches: 7. The CDR3 has 15 amino acids. CDR3 sequence: CASSLPSGGNNEQFF. The DNA of the CDR3 is TGTGCCAGCAGCCTCCCTAGCGGGGGAAACAATGAGCAGTTCTTC.

This chain joins TRBV12-3 or TRBV12-4 and TRBJ2-1; no definite D call. V shed 6 bases and J shed 6 bases, with 6 bases lying between them. The CDR3 spans 11 residues. CDR3 coding DNA: TGTGCCAGCAGACGGGTCAATGAGCAGTTCTTC. It encodes CASRRVNEQFF.

The J gene is TRBJ2-2, the V gene TRBV6-2 or TRBV6-3; D might be TRBD1 (5 bases). Trimming cost V 0 bases and J 4 bases, with 6 bases left between them. The germline V gene has CDR1 MNHEY and CDR2 SVGEGT. CDR3 length equals 14 residues. CDR3 amino acids: CASSYSQGTGELFF. In DNA, the CDR3 is TGTGCCAGCAGTTACTCGCAGGGCACCGGGGAGCTGTTTTTT.

CDR3 in DNA: TGTGCCATCAGTGATAATGCGGACGCCTACAATGAGCAGTTCTTC. Protein: CAISDNADAYNEQFF. The chain couples TRBV10-3 to TRBJ2-1; no clear D gene. Trimming shortened V by 3 bases and J by 2 bases, and 11 bases separated the two germline ends. The CDR3 is 15 amino acids. CDR1 is ENHRY and CDR2 is SYGVKD in the germline V gene.

The rearrangement joins TRBV7-9 to TRBJ1-6; D not resolved. V was cut by 4 bases and J by 3 bases, with 10 bases left in between. CDR3 length: 15 residues. The V gene's germline CDR1 is SEHNR and CDR2 FQNEAQ (reference sequence). The DNA for the CDR3 is TGTGCCAGCAGCTACCCTCTCCTCTATAATTCACCCCTCCACTTT. Translated, it gives CASSYPLLYNSPLHF.

This clonotype was detected only a few times. The V call is TRBV6-2 or TRBV6-3, the J call TRBJ2-1; D is ambiguous. The CDR3 is 11 amino acids. Germline values: CDR1 MNHEY, CDR2 SVGEGT. V was clipped by 6 bases and J by 4 bases, with 4 bases between them. CDR3 DNA: TGTGCCAGCAGACTTTACAATGAGCAGTTCTTC. This translates into CASRLYNEQFF.

This chain connects TRBV4-2 to TRBJ2-5, with D tentatively TRBD2 (5 bases). There are 13 residues in the CDR3. The germline V and J ends were trimmed by 4 bases and 4 bases, with 10 bases remaining between them. Looked up from germline, CDR1 is LGHNA and CDR2 is YNFKEQ. In DNA form, the CDR3 reads TGTGCCAGCAGCCCTACTAGGGTAGAGACCCAGTACTTC. Translation gives CASSPTRVETQYF.

Details on this clonotype: It is unclear where the CDR3 begins or ends on the DNA, so no DNA is shown, and the CDR3 is as TCRdb lists it. This chain links TRBV12-3 or TRBV12-4 with TRBJ1-1; TRBD1, the D gene given by the table, was not confirmed from the DNA. Termini included, the CDR3 measures 13 amino acids. The CDR3 loop is CASSFGPGTEAFF.

The V call is TRBV5-6, the J call TRBJ1-1, with D possibly TRBD1 on 6 matching bases. This CDR3 has 13 residues. Per the germline V gene, CDR1 is SGHDT and CDR2 is YYEEEE. The V and J ends lost 4 bases and 6 bases respectively, with 13 bases between them. The CDR3 DNA sequence: TGTGCCAGCAGCCTGGGGGCCGGGGCTGAAGCTTTCTTT. Translating it yields CASSLGAGAEAFF.

The rearrangement links TRBV12-3 or TRBV12-4 to TRBJ2-7; TRBD2 aligns across 8 bases. CDR3 size: 15 residues. J was trimmed by 4 bases and V by 7 bases; bases with no gene match: 12. For the CDR3, the DNA is TGTGCCAGCAAACTTGCGGGGGGCAGCTTGTACGAGCAGTACTTC. Amino acid sequence: CASKLAGGSLYEQYF.

The gene calls are TRBV11-2 and TRBJ2-3, with a tentative D call TRBD1 (7 bases). The CDR3 totals 14 residues. Per germline, CDR1 SGHAT and CDR2 FQNNGV. V was pared by 5 bases and J by 1 base, with 10 bases between. CDR3 DNA: TGTGCCAGCAGCCAGGGGGGAGGCACAGATACGCAGTATTTT. It encodes CASSQGGGTDTQYF.

The rearrangement joins TRBV7-8 to TRBJ2-1; TRBD2 agrees at 8 bases. The CDR3 consists of 15 residues. J gave up 8 bases and V 1 base, and 7 bases lay outside the gene matches. CDR1 is SGHVS and CDR2 is FQNEAQ in the germline V gene. CDR3 sequence (DNA): TGTGCCAGCAGCTTAGAGACCGGGGGGGTCGATGAGCAGTTCTTC. It translates to CASSLETGGVDEQFF.

The J gene is TRBJ2-1, the V gene TRBV7-9, with 9 bases lining up with TRBD1. The V segment lost 5 bases and the J segment 1 base; nucleotides outside the gene matches: 6. Germline-derived CDR1 and CDR2 are SEHNR and FQNEAQ (reference sequence). CDR3 length: 16 amino acids. CDR3 nucleotides: TGTGCCAGCAGCACAACCGGGACAGGGTCCTACAATGAGCAGTTCTTC. Protein sequence: CASSTTGTGSYNEQFF.

The chain links TRBV5-6 to TRBJ2-7; D ambiguous. The V and J ends lost 3 bases and 3 bases respectively, with 10 bases between them. Germline V gene sequence: CDR1 SGHDT, CDR2 YYEEEE. The CDR3 extends over 13 amino acids. The CDR3 loop is CASSWSWDYEQYF. In DNA, the CDR3 is TGTGCCAGCAGCTGGTCCTGGGACTACGAGCAGTACTTC. The entire variable domain, with the rest obtained from reference TRBV5-6 and TRBJ2-7, is as follows: DAGVTQSPTHLIKTRGQQVTLRCSPKSGHDTVSWYQQALGQGPQFIFQYYEEEERQRGNFPDRFSGHQFPNYSSELNVNALLLGDSALYLCASSWSWDYEQYFGPGTRLTVT.

The rearrangement links TRBV19 to TRBJ2-7; TRBD1 aligns across 7 bases. Germline lookup yields CDR1 LNHDA and CDR2 SQIVND (reference sequence). With V trimmed by 4 bases and J by 3 bases, 6 bases remained unmatched. This CDR3 spans 14 amino acids. The CDR3 nucleotides read TGTGCCAGTAGTACCTTTGGGACAGTCTACGAGCAGTACTTC. This codes for CASSTFGTVYEQYF.

The CDR3 region has the DNA TGTGCCAGCAGAGGGACAGGGGAAGAGCAGTACTTC. Translating gives CASRGTGEEQYF. This chain connects TRBV2 to TRBJ2-7; 10 bases line up with TRBD1. CDR3 size: 12 residues. V dropped 6 bases and J dropped 7; count of bases not matched to a gene: 3. The germline gives CDR1 SNHLY, CDR2 FYNNEI.